This T cell receptor (beta chain) was profiled in a study of beta chain features in type 1 diabetes. V dropped 5 bases and J dropped 4; count of bases not matched to a gene: 10. This CDR3 region has 17 residues. In germline, CDR1 is MDHEN, CDR2 SYDVKM. This clone was seen ten or more times. Isolated RNA was reverse transcribed in full, so expressed TCRB transcripts were sequenced. Clones were sequenced by immunoSEQ multiplex PCR, and TCRdb holds only the in-frame ones, with some missing. The sample lists about 320,000 clones, around 15% occurring once. The sample was central memory CD4+ T cells from blood. The clonotype comes from a young man in good health. V is TRBV28 and J is TRBJ2-6; 8 bases are shared with TRBD1. DNA of the CDR3: TGTGCCAGCAGTCTCTCGCAGGGGGCTGACGGGGCCAACGTCCTGACTTTC. Residues: CASSLSQGADGANVLTF.